One and the same sample provided the 13 T cell receptor beta chains below, sequenced in a study of shared clonotypes between healthy human individuals. The table came from immunoSEQ multiplex PCR; TCRdb's copy has only in-frame clones and leaves some out. The table lists some 2 million clones, 95% of them singletons. The sequenced material came from naive CD4+ T cells sorted from blood. Subset reported: CD45RA+ positively selected. These receptors were collected from a man aged 18 to 35 in good health.

Of note for this clone: Other DNA sequences in this sample translate to the same CDR3. CDR3 sequence reads: CASSPDRVKAFF. The CDR3 bases are TGTGCCAGCAGTCCAGACAGGGTTAAAGCTTTCTTT. This chain links TRBV6-5 with TRBJ1-1; 7 nucleotides match TRBD1. Germline V gene sequence: CDR1 MNHEY, CDR2 SVGAGI. This CDR3 contains 12 residues. V shed 5 bases and J 9 bases; nucleotides not matched to a gene: 6.

The chain employs TRBV19 and TRBJ1-2, with 8 bases identical to TRBD1. Trimming cost V 4 bases and J 3 bases; bases outside gene matches: 7. Per the germline V gene, CDR1 is LNHDA and CDR2 is SQIVND (reference sequence). There are 15 residues in the CDR3. The CDR3 is CASSTTRTGYYGYTF. The CDR3, as DNA: TGTGCCAGTAGTACGACCCGGACAGGGTACTATGGCTACACCTTC.

The rearrangement uses TRBV9 and TRBJ1-1; TRBD1 might be the D (6 bases). Germline V gives CDR1 SGDLS, CDR2 YYNGEE. V shed 1 base and J shed 4 bases, with 14 bases lying between them. The CDR3 consists of 15 residues. CDR3 loop: CASSVSGDRGTEAFF. Here the CDR3 DNA reads TGTGCCAGCAGCGTATCAGGGGATCGGGGCACTGAAGCTTTCTTT.

The J gene is TRBJ1-6, the V gene TRBV2; the D is unclear. With 3 bases removed from V and 4 bases from J, the gap between germline ends came to 19 bases. The V gene's germline CDR1 is SNHLY and CDR2 FYNNEI. CDR3 length: 18 amino acids. The CDR3 coding sequence is TGTGCCAGCAGTGACTCCCCCTCCGGGCTCCTTTATAATTCACCCCTCCACTTT. This sequence encodes CASSDSPSGLLYNSPLHF.

This clone was counted a single time. V gene TRBV7-9 combines with J gene TRBJ2-3; 7 positions match TRBD2. V shed 2 bases and J 6 bases; nucleotides not matched to a gene: 8. Per germline, CDR1 SEHNR and CDR2 FQNEAQ (reference sequence). The CDR3 consists of 15 residues. The chain's CDR3 is CASSLLGLAADTQYF. Written as DNA, the CDR3 is TGTGCCAGCAGCTTATTGGGGCTAGCGGCTGATACGCAGTATTTT. Drawing the rest from reference TRBV7-9 and TRBJ2-3, the complete variable domain is DTGVSQNPRHKITKRGQNVTFRCDPISEHNRLYWYRQTLGQGPEFLTYFQNEAQLEKSRLLSDRFSAERPKGSFSTLEIQRTEQGDSAMYLCASSLLGLAADTQYFGPGTRLTVL.

The rearrangement joins TRBV18 to TRBJ2-2; D tentatively reads TRBD1 or TRBD2 (5 bases each). This CDR3 is built from 16 residues. Per germline, CDR1 KGHSH and CDR2 LQKENI. V lost 3 bases to trimming and J lost 6 bases, with 17 bases between them. The CDR3 spells CASSPLLGVRAGELFF. CDR3 nucleotide sequence: TGTGCCAGCTCACCGCTCTTGGGGGTCCGGGCCGGGGAGCTGTTTTTT.

The chain employs TRBV2 and TRBJ2-6; TRBD1 agrees at 7 bases. Germline V gives CDR1 SNHLY, CDR2 FYNNEI. The trim removed 4 bases at V and 2 bases at J, leaving 2 bases unmatched. The CDR3 length is 15 residues. The CDR3 DNA reads as TGTGCCAGCAGTGGACAGGGCGCTGGGGCCAACGTCCTGACTTTC. It encodes CASSGQGAGANVLTF.

V and J are TRBV6-5 and TRBJ2-1; unclear D gene. Trimming pared 7 bases from V and 6 bases from J, leaving 10 bases between. CDR3 length equals 12 residues. Germline V gene sequence: CDR1 MNHEY, CDR2 SVGAGI. The CDR3 region is CASIELPNEQFF. The CDR3 DNA is TGTGCCAGCATTGAGCTGCCCAATGAGCAGTTCTTC.

The gene calls are TRBV28 and TRBJ1-1; 7 nucleotides agree with TRBD1. The CDR3 contains 16 residues. Germline values: CDR1 MDHEN, CDR2 SYDVKM. V lost 5 bases and J lost 1; bases outside the gene matches: 10. CDR3 loop: CASSQNRGSGNTEAFF. In DNA, the CDR3 is TGTGCCAGCAGTCAGAACAGGGGCAGTGGGAACACTGAAGCTTTCTTT.

The J gene is TRBJ2-7, the V gene TRBV7-9, with D possibly matching TRBD2 (6 bases). Germline V gives CDR1 SEHNR, CDR2 FQNEAQ (reference sequence). V was shortened by 5 bases and J by 3 bases, with 11 bases between the two germline ends. The CDR3 is 13 residues long. CDR3 protein: CASSPGLLYEQYF. The CDR3 nucleotides read TGTGCCAGCAGCCCGGGACTTCTCTACGAGCAGTACTTC.

The chain carries TRBV5-1 and TRBJ2-3; D is possibly TRBD1 (6 bases). This CDR3 has 16 residues. CDR1 is SGHRS, CDR2 YFSETQ, per germline. V was shortened by 0 bases and J by 3 bases, with 14 bases between the two germline ends. CDR3 residues: CASSLGPGQSTDTQYF. In DNA, the CDR3 is TGCGCCAGCAGCTTGGGTCCGGGACAATCAACAGATACGCAGTATTTT.

V and J are TRBV4-1 and TRBJ2-2; the D gene could be TRBD1 or TRBD2 (6 bases each). The V and J ends lost 8 bases and 1 base respectively, with 17 bases between them. The CDR3 runs to 16 residues. Germline V lookup: CDR1 MGHRA, CDR2 YSYEKL. CDR3 coding DNA: TGCGCCAGCTCAAAAGGGGGGCTAGGGAACACCGGGGAGCTGTTTTTT. Translation gives CASSKGGLGNTGELFF.

For the CDR3, the DNA is TGCGCCAGCAGCTTATATGGCGGGGGGCCGCAAGAGACCCAGTACTTC. Translation gives CASSLYGGGPQETQYF. V gene TRBV4-1 combines with J gene TRBJ2-5; 8 positions agree with TRBD2. After removal of 5 bases from V and 2 bases from J, the junction contained 10 bases not matched to a gene. This CDR3 contains 16 residues. Germline-derived CDR1 and CDR2 are MGHRA and YSYEKL.